The 12 T cell receptor beta chains below all came from one sample that was sequenced in a study of cytomegalovirus exposure and HLA in healthy donors. The PCR used 60 Vbeta and 13 Jbeta primers. Sequenced by immunoSEQ multiplex PCR; TCRdb stores in-frame clones only, minus some. This table holds about 100,000 clones, approximately 77% found once. Sequencing was done on a sample of PBMCs. These receptor sequences come from a male donor in good health and CMV-seropositive.

The count of this clone is one. The chain has TRBV27 and TRBJ1-4; tentatively, D is TRBD1 (5 bases). CDR1 is MNHEY and CDR2 is SMNVEV in the germline V gene (reference sequence). CDR3 length: 16 residues. Trimming removed 6 bases from V and 2 bases from J, with 16 bases in between. In DNA form, the CDR3 reads TGTGCCAGCAGCCCCGACAGTATAGGTACTAATGAAAAACTGTTTTTT. It specifies CASSPDSIGTNEKLFF.

V is TRBV6-6 and J is TRBJ1-4; no definite D call. Per the germline V gene, CDR1 is MNHNY and CDR2 is SVGAGI (reference sequence). Trimming cost V 2 bases and J 5 bases, with 9 bases left between them. This CDR3 is 14 amino acids long. The DNA for the CDR3 is TGTGCCAGCAGTTACGCCAGCGGCAATGAAAAACTGTTTTTT. Translating gives CASSYASGNEKLFF.

V usage is TRBV7-2 and J usage is TRBJ2-2, with 9 positions matching TRBD2. The CDR3 extends over 15 amino acids. V was pared by 1 base and J by 6 bases, with 3 bases of the junction left unmatched. Germline CDR1 reads SGHTA; CDR2 reads FQGNSA. CDR3: CASSLGGGGSGELFF. CDR3 DNA: TGTGCCAGCAGCTTAGGCGGGGGGGGGTCCGGGGAGCTGTTTTTT.

V is TRBV4-1 and J is TRBJ1-5; no reliable D call. Germline CDR1 is MGHRA and CDR2 is YSYEKL. This CDR3 has 16 residues. V gave up 5 bases and J gave up 2 bases, with 16 bases separating them. CDR3 amino acids: CASSDYLTERNQPQHF. The CDR3 coding sequence is TGCGCCAGCAGCGATTACCTCACGGAGCGCAATCAGCCCCAGCATTTT.

The genes are TRBV5-1 and TRBJ2-1; 11 bases are shared with TRBD1. This CDR3 has 14 residues. V shed 4 bases and J 7 bases; nucleotides not matched to a gene: 4. CDR1 and CDR2 (germline): SGHRS, YFSETQ. CDR3 loop: CASSAGTGGNEQFF. Written as DNA, the CDR3 is TGCGCCAGCAGCGCGGGGACAGGGGGGAATGAGCAGTTCTTC.

The rearrangement links TRBV29-1 to TRBJ1-6; TRBD1 agrees at 9 bases. The trim removed 5 bases at V and 7 bases at J, leaving 6 bases unmatched. The CDR3 sequence is 14 residues long. Germline values: CDR1 SQVTM, CDR2 ANQGSEA. CDR3 region: CSVRLDRGNSPLHF. The CDR3 coding sequence is TGCAGCGTTAGACTGGACAGGGGCAATTCACCCCTCCACTTT.

The chain uses TRBV9 and TRBJ2-2, with D tentatively TRBD2 (6 bases). Germline CDR1 SGDLS, CDR2 YYNGEE. This CDR3 contains 16 residues. The V end lost 0 bases, the J end lost 1 base, and 10 bases lay between the germline ends. DNA of the CDR3: TGTGCCAGCAGCGTAGCCGGGGGTTGGAACACCGGGGAGCTGTTTTTT. It codes for CASSVAGGWNTGELFF. Drawing the rest from reference TRBV9 and TRBJ2-2, the complete variable domain is DSGVTQTPKHLITATGQRVTLRCSPRSGDLSVYWYQQSLDQGLQFLIQYYNGEERAKGNILERFSAQQFPDLHSELNLSSLELGDSALYFCASSVAGGWNTGELFFGEGSRLTVL.

The chain couples TRBV15 to TRBJ1-4; 7 bases line up with TRBD1. CDR3 length equals 13 residues. V shed 6 bases and J 8 bases; nucleotides not matched to a gene: 6. The germline CDR1 and CDR2 sequences are LNHNV and YYDKDF (reference sequence). Here the CDR3 DNA reads TGTGCCACCAGTACCCGGGACAGAGAAAAACTGTTTTTT. It is translated as CATSTRDREKLFF.

This clone came up many times. The V gene is TRBV6-4, the J gene TRBJ2-1, with D tentatively TRBD2 (6 bases). The CDR3 spans 15 residues. The V end lost 0 bases, the J end lost 0 bases, and 6 bases lay between the germline ends. CDR1 is MRHNA, CDR2 SNTAGT, per germline. CDR3 loop: CASSDSAGSYNEQFF. The CDR3 nucleotides are TGTGCCAGCAGTGACTCAGCGGGCTCCTACAATGAGCAGTTCTTC.

The V call is TRBV2, the J call TRBJ2-3, with a weak D call TRBD1 (5 bases). The germline V and J ends were trimmed by 8 bases and 0 bases, with 12 bases remaining between them. This CDR3 spans 14 amino acids. Germline CDR1 is SNHLY and CDR2 is FYNNEI. The CDR3 loop reads CASDQDTSTDTQYF. The CDR3 DNA reads as TGTGCCAGCGATCAGGACACGAGCACAGATACGCAGTATTTT.

CDR3 coding DNA: TGTGCCAGCAGCACCCGGGACTTAGGGGACATTCAGTACTTC. The encoded protein is CASSTRDLGDIQYF. The V call is TRBV5-4, the J call TRBJ2-4, with TRBD2 as a possible D gene (6 bases). There are 14 residues in the CDR3. V was clipped by 4 bases and J by 8 bases, with 16 bases between them. The germline gives CDR1 SGHNT, CDR2 YYREEE (reference sequence).

This clone occurred once. This chain links TRBV4-1 with TRBJ2-3; the D gene is possibly TRBD2 (5 bases). Germline loops: CDR1 MGHRA, CDR2 YSYEKL. Trimming took 2 bases from V and 6 from J, leaving 12 bases between them. The CDR3 extends over 14 amino acids. The CDR3 region has the DNA TGCGCCAGCAGCCAATCCAGGTGGAGGGATACGCAGTATTTT. Residues: CASSQSRWRDTQYF.